Shown below are 3 T cell receptor beta chains from a single sample sequenced in a study of blood T cell repertoires in COVID-19. Assay used: immunoSEQ multiplex PCR; TCRdb lists only in-frame clones, some missing. The sample shows some 240,000 clones, approximately 84% of them seen only once. Material for sequencing was PBMCs or T cells enriched from blood (not recorded which). The receptors originated from a man aged 45-65 years who had recovered from COVID-19.

The chain couples TRBV3-1 (or the pseudogene TRBV3-2) to TRBJ1-2; the D is unclear. The CDR3 is 13 amino acids. CDR1 is LGHDT, CDR2 YNNKEL, per germline (reference sequence). V lost 1 base and J 1 base, leaving 4 bases between the germline ends. The CDR3 DNA reads as TGTGCCAGCAGCCAAGCAGTTAACTATGGCTACACCTTC. Its protein is CASSQAVNYGYTF.

V and J are TRBV7-9 and TRBJ2-1, with TRBD1 matching over 7 bases. In germline, CDR1 is SEHNR, CDR2 FQNEAQ (reference sequence). J lost 7 bases, V lost 0 bases, and 3 bases had no gene match. This CDR3 is built from 14 residues. The CDR3 region is CASSLAGGGNEQFF. DNA for the CDR3: TGTGCCAGCAGCTTAGCAGGGGGCGGGAATGAGCAGTTCTTC.

V gene TRBV15 combines with J gene TRBJ1-5; 8 bases align to TRBD1. This CDR3 contains 14 residues. The V gene end was trimmed by 3 bases and the J gene end by 4 bases; junction bases not matched to a gene: 2. The germline CDR1 and CDR2 sequences are LNHNV and YYDKDF (reference sequence). CDR3 region: CATSRDRANQPQHF. For the CDR3, the DNA is TGTGCCACCAGCAGGGACAGGGCGAATCAGCCCCAGCATTTT.